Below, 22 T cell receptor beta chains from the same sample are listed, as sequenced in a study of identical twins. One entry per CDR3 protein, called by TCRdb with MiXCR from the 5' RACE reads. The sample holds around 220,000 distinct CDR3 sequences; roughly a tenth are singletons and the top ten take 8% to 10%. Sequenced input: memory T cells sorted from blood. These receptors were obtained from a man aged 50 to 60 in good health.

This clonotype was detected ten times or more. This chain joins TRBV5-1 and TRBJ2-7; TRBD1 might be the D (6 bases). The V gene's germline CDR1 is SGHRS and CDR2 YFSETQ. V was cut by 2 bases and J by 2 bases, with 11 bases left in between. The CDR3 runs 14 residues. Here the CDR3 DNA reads TGCGCCAGCAGCTTTTTAAGGGGGACCTACGAGCAGTACTTC. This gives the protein CASSFLRGTYEQYF.

The CDR3 sequence: CASSLAARGNSPLHF. The CDR3 bases are TGTGCCAGCAGCTTAGCGGCGAGGGGGAATTCACCCCTCCACTTT. This rearrangement joins TRBV7-6 to TRBJ1-6, with TRBD1 as a possible D gene (6 bases). There are 15 residues in the CDR3. Looked up from germline, CDR1 is SGHVS and CDR2 is FNYEAQ. The germline V and J ends were trimmed by 0 bases and 7 bases, with 10 bases remaining between them.

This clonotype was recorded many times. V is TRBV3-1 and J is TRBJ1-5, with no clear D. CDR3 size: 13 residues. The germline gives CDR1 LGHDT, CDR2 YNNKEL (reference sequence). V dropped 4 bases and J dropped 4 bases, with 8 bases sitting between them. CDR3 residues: CASSPGINQPQHF. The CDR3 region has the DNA TGTGCCAGCAGCCCAGGCATTAATCAGCCCCAGCATTTT.

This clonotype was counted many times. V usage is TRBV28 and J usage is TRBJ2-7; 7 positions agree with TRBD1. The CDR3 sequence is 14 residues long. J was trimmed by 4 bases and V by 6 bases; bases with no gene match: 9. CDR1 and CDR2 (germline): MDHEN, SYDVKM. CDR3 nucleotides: TGTGCCAGCAGCCTACCCGGGACAGAGTACGAGCAGTACTTC. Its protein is CASSLPGTEYEQYF.

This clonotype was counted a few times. The CDR3 nucleotides are TGTGCCACCCACGGTGGCGCGGGGACCCAGTACTTC. Its protein product is CATHGGAGTQYF. This rearrangement joins TRBV24-1 to TRBJ2-5, with TRBD2 as a possible D gene (5 bases). Trimming took 9 bases from V and 7 from J, leaving 14 bases between them. Germline lookup yields CDR1 KGHDR and CDR2 SFDVKD. The CDR3 loop spans 12 amino acids.

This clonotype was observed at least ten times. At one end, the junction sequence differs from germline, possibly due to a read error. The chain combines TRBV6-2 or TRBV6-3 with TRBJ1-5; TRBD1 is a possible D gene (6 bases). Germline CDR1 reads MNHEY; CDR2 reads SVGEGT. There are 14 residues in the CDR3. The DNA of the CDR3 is TGTGCCAGCAGTTCCTTGGGGGGCAAGCAGCCCCAGCATTTT. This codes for CASSSLGGKQPQHF.

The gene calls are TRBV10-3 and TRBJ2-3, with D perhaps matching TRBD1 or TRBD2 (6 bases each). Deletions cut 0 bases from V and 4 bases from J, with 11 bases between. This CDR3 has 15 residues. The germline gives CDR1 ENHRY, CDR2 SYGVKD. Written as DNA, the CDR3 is TGTGCCATCAGTGAGTCGTTTGGGGGGCCAGATACGCAGTATTTT. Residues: CAISESFGGPDTQYF.

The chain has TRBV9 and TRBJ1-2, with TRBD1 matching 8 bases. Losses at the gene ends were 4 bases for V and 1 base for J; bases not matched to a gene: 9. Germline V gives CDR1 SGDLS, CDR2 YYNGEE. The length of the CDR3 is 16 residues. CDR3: CASSTGTGLYNYGYTF. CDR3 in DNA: TGTGCCAGCAGCACCGGGACAGGACTATATAACTATGGCTACACCTTC.

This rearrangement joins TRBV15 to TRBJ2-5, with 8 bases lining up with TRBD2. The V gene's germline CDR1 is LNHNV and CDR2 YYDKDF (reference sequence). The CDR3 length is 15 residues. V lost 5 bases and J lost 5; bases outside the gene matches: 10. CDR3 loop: CATSPTGTSGETQYF. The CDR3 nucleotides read TGTGCCACCAGCCCCACCGGGACTAGTGGTGAGACCCAGTACTTC.

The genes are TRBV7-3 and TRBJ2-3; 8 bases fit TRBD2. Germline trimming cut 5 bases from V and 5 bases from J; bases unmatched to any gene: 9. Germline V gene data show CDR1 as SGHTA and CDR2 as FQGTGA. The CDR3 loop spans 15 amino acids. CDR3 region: CASSPGGLARDTQYF. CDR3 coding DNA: TGTGCCAGCAGCCCGGGGGGGCTAGCGAGAGATACGCAGTATTTT. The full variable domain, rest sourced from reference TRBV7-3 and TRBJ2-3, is GAGVSQTPSNKVTEKGKYVELRCDPISGHTALYWYRQSLGQGPEFLIYFQGTGAADDSGLPNDRFFAVRPEGSVSTLKIQRTERGDSAVYLCASSPGGLARDTQYFGPGTRLTVL.

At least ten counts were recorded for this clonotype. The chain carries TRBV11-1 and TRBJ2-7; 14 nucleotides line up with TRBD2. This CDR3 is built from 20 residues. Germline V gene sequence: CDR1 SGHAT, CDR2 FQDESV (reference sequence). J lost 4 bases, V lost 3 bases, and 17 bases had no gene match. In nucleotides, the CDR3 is TGTGCCAGCAGCTTGGCCGGGACCTCCGGGACTAGCGGGAGTTTTTACGAGCAGTACTTC. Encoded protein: CASSLAGTSGTSGSFYEQYF.

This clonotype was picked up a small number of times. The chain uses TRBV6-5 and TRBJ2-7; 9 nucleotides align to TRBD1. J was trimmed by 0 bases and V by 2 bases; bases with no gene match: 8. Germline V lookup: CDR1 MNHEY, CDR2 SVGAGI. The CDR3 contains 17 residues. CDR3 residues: CASSYARPGQGSYEQYF. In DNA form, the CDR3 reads TGTGCCAGCAGTTACGCCCGACCGGGACAGGGCTCCTACGAGCAGTACTTC.

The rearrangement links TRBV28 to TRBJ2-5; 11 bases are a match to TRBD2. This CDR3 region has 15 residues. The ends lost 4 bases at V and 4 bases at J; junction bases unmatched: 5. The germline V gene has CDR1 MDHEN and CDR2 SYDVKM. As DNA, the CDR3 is TGTGCCAGCAGTTATAGCGGGAGGGGCGGAGAGACCCAGTACTTC. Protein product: CASSYSGRGGETQYF.

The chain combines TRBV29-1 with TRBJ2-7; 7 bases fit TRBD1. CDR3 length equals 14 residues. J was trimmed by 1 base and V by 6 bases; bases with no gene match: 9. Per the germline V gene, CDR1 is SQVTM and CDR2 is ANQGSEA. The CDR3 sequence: CSVVAGTVSYEQYF. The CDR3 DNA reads TGCAGCGTGGTCGCCGGGACAGTTTCCTACGAGCAGTACTTC.

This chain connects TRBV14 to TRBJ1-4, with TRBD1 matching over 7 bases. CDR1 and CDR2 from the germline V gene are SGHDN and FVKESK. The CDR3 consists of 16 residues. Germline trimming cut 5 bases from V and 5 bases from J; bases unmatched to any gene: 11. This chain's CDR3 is CASSSRPGQLNEKLFF. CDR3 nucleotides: TGTGCCAGCAGCTCCCGCCCGGGACAGTTGAATGAAAAACTGTTTTTT. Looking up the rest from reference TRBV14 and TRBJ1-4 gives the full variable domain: EAGVTQFPSHSVIEKGQTVTLRCDPISGHDNLYWYRRVMGKEIKFLLHFVKESKQDESGMPNNRFLAERTGGTYSTLKVQPAELEDSGVYFCASSSRPGQLNEKLFFGSGTQLSVL.

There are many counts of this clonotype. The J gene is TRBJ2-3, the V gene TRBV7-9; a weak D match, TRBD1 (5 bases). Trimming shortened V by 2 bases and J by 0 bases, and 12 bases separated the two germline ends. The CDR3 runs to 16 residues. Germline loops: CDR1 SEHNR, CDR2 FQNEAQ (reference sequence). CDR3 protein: CASSLLGATSTDTQYF. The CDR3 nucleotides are TGTGCCAGCAGCTTACTTGGGGCCACTAGCACAGATACGCAGTATTTT.

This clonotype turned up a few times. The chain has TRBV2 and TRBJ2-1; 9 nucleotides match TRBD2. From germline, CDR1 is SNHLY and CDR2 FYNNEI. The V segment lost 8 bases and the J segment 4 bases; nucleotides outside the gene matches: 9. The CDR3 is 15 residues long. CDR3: CASVYTTSGYNEQFF. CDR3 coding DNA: TGTGCCAGCGTCTATACGACTAGCGGTTACAATGAGCAGTTCTTC.

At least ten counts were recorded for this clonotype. The DNA of the CDR3 is TGTGCCAGCAGTGAGTGGGGGAACGGGGCCAACGTCCTGACTTTC. It translates to CASSEWGNGANVLTF. This rearrangement joins TRBV2 to TRBJ2-6; the D gene could be TRBD1 or TRBD2 (5 bases each). The CDR3 loop spans 15 amino acids. CDR1 and CDR2 (germline): SNHLY, FYNNEI. V gave up 3 bases and J gave up 4 bases, with 10 bases separating them.

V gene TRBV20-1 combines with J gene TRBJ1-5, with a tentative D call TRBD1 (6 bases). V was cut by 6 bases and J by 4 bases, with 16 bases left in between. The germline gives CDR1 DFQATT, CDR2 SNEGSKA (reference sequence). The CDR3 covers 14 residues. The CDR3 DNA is TGCAGTGCGAGGGGTTGGGACAAAAATCAGCCCCAGCATTTT. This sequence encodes CSARGWDKNQPQHF.

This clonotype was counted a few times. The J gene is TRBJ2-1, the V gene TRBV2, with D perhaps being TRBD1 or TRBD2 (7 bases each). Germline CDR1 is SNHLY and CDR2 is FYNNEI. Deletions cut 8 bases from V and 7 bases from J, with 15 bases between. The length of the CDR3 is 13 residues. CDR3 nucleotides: TGTGCCAGCCATCAGGGGGAGGGGAATGAGCAGTTCTTC. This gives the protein CASHQGEGNEQFF.

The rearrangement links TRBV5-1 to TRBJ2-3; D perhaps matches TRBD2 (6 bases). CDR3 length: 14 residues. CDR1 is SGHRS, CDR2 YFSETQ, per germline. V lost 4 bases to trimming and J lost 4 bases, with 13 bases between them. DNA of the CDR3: TGCGCCAGCAGCACCGGGAGAATGGCAGATACGCAGTATTTT. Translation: CASSTGRMADTQYF. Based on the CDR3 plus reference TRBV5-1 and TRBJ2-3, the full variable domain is KAGVTQTPRYLIKTRGQQVTLSCSPISGHRSVSWYQQTPGQGLQFLFEYFSETQRNKGNFPGRFSGRQFSNSRSEMNVSTLELGDSALYLCASSTGRMADTQYFGPGTRLTVL.

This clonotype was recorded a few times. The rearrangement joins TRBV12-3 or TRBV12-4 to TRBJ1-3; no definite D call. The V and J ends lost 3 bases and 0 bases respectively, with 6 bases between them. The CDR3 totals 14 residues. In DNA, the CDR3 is TGTGCCAGCAGTTTTAGCCGCTCTGGAAACACCATATATTTT. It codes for CASSFSRSGNTIYF.